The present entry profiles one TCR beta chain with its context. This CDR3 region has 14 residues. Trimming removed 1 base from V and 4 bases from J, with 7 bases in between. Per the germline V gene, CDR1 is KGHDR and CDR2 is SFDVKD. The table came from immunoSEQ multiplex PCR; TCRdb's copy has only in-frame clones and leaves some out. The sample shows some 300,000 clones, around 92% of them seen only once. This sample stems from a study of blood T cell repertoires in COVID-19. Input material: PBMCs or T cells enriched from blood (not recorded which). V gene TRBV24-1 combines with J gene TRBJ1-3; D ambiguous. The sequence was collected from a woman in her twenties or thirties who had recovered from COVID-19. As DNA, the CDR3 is TGTGCCACCAGTGATTTCGGGTCGGGAAACACCATATATTTT. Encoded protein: CATSDFGSGNTIYF.